A selection of T cell receptor beta chains follows, all from one sample in a study of OX40 agonist ivuxolimab in advanced cancers. Clones were read by immunoSEQ multiplex PCR, and TCRdb kept only the in-frame ones, dropping some. The profile shows about 59,000 clones, around 83% of them singletons. Sequenced here: CD4+ or CD8+ T cells sorted from blood, sampled in a trial of the OX40 agonist ivuxolimab. The receptors shown here come from an adult with an advanced solid tumor such as melanoma, head and neck, liver or kidney cancer. Both conserved end residues are part of each CDR3. D genes are given only for firm matches.

TRBV7-9	TRBJ2-1	.	CASSLVSGANEQFF
TRBV7-9	TRBJ2-1	TRBD2	CASSRTSGSVNEQFF
TRBV7-9	TRBJ2-1	TRBD1	CASSPGTGGVYNEQFF
TRBV2	TRBJ2-7	.	CATSRDGVSYEQYF
TRBV11-2	TRBJ2-1	.	CASSLKPRAVEQFF
TRBV5-1	TRBJ1-4	TRBD1	CASSRTGENEKLFF
TRBV18	TRBJ2-5	.	CASSPRWRGETQYF
TRBV23-1	TRBJ2-3	.	CASSRWGLTDTQYF
TRBV6-1	TRBJ2-3	.	CASSEAPSSGFPDTQYF
TRBV2	TRBJ2-5	.	CASSDWLWWQAQETQYF
TRBV5-1	TRBJ2-1	TRBD2	CASSLLTSGRGYNEQFF
TRBV29-1	TRBJ2-1	TRBD1	CSVDTGRTGANEQFF
TRBV4-2	TRBJ2-7	.	CASSQQRTGYEQYF
TRBV30	TRBJ2-3	TRBD1	CAWERDRAWRDTQYF
TRBV19	TRBJ2-7	.	CASSQGGKRTNYEQYF
TRBV5-4	TRBJ2-7	.	CASSLGEAYEQYF
TRBV6-1	TRBJ2-7	.	CASSVGGAQYEQYF
TRBV2	TRBJ2-5	.	CASSRMFQETQYF
TRBV29-1	TRBJ1-5	.	CSPRQPQHF
TRBV5-4	TRBJ2-5	TRBD1	CASSSTKQGESDQYF
TRBV5-1	TRBJ2-7	TRBD2	CASSRLTSGRHNEQYF
TRBV27	TRBJ1-1	.	CASSLWGQPGNTEAFF
TRBV2	TRBJ2-7	TRBD1	CASRSRDRGLVEQYF
TRBV7-2	TRBJ2-1	.	CASSLLRSSYNEQFF
TRBV19	TRBJ1-4	TRBD1	CASSIVKRGRVTNEKLFF
TRBV19	TRBJ2-1	TRBD1	CASSTWTGTPPNEQFF
TRBV6-1	TRBJ2-2	.	CASSRRVGELFF
TRBV15	TRBJ2-2	.	CATSDRKNTGELFF
TRBV18	TRBJ2-7	.	CASSQEGTSIDEQYF
TRBV23-1	TRBJ2-7	.	CASSQDRITYEQYF
TRBV27	TRBJ2-7	TRBD1	CASSSGDRVFWF
TRBV7-8	TRBJ1-3	.	CASSLGRQLSGNTIYF
TRBV7-2	TRBJ2-1	.	CASSRGGAGAFSREQFF
TRBV29-1	TRBJ2-1	TRBD2	CSVEGLAGGSYNEQFF
TRBV6-6	TRBJ1-5	.	CASSAPPDQPQHF
TRBV2	TRBJ2-1	.	CASGRTELDNEQFF
TRBV18	TRBJ1-1	.	CASSNRGQNTEAFF
TRBV18	TRBJ1-1	TRBD1	CASSVDRGRAGEAFF
TRBV11-3	TRBJ2-1	TRBD1	CASSLGETGVNEQFF
TRBV9	TRBJ1-4	.	CASSVDPAEKLFF
TRBV5-1	TRBJ2-2	.	CASSWTGANTGELFF